A selection of T cell receptor beta chains follows, all from one sample in a study of siplizumab effects on memory and regulatory T cells. TCRdb's table, derived via immunoSEQ multiplex PCR, lists solely in-frame clones and lacks some. The table lists about 85,000 clones, approximately 95% of them singletons, with around 18% in the top ten. Material for sequencing was CD8+ T cells sorted from blood. These receptors were collected from a human donor in good health. Each CDR3 is given with its conserved first and last residue. Fields, in order: CDR3 DNA, CDR3 protein, clone size, J gene, D gene, V gene. The D gene is left open where the match is weak. Clone size, where shown, is once, few, many, or a class for clones that have expanded.

CDR3 DNA: TGCAGCGGGGTGGGGAGCTCCTACAATGAGCAGTTCTTC
CDR3 protein: CSGVGSSYNEQFF
clone size: .
J gene: TRBJ2-1
D gene: .
V gene: TRBV29-1

CDR3 DNA: TGTGCCAGCAGTGTGGGACAGGGGATAGACGCTTTCTTT
CDR3 protein: CASSVGQGIDAFF
clone size: .
J gene: TRBJ1-1
D gene: TRBD1
V gene: TRBV27

CDR3 DNA: TGTGCCAGCAGCCCCCAGGGACTAGCGGGATACAATGAGCAGTTCTTC
CDR3 protein: CASSPQGLAGYNEQFF
clone size: once
J gene: TRBJ2-1
D gene: TRBD2
V gene: TRBV14

CDR3 DNA: TGTGCCAGCTCCACAGGGAACACTGAAGCTTTCTTT
CDR3 protein: CASSTGNTEAFF
clone size: few
J gene: TRBJ1-1
D gene: .
V gene: TRBV19

CDR3 DNA: TGTGCCAGCAGAGTGACAAGCTACCAAGAGACCCAGTACTTC
CDR3 protein: CASRVTSYQETQYF
clone size: .
J gene: TRBJ2-5
D gene: .
V gene: TRBV11-2

CDR3 DNA: TGTGCCAGCAGCGTAGGTAACCTAGAGAATGAGCAGTTCTTC
CDR3 protein: CASSVGNLENEQFF
clone size: .
J gene: TRBJ2-1
D gene: .
V gene: TRBV9

CDR3 DNA: TGTGCCAGCAGCCCCCTCGACCTTCTCAATACGCAGTATTTT
CDR3 protein: CASSPLDLLNTQYF
clone size: .
J gene: TRBJ2-3
D gene: .
V gene: TRBV11-2

CDR3 DNA: TGTGCCAGCAGCACGGGACTAGCGGGAGAGGAGCAGTTCTTC
CDR3 protein: CASSTGLAGEEQFF
clone size: .
J gene: TRBJ2-1
D gene: TRBD2
V gene: TRBV13

CDR3 DNA: TGTGCCAGCAGCCTTCGACTAGCGGGGGTCCAAGAGACCCAGTACTTC
CDR3 protein: CASSLRLAGVQETQYF
clone size: once
J gene: TRBJ2-5
D gene: TRBD2
V gene: TRBV11-2

CDR3 DNA: TGTGCCAGCATCGGGGGGTTCGACGAGCAGTACTTC
CDR3 protein: CASIGGFDEQYF
clone size: .
J gene: TRBJ2-7
D gene: TRBD2
V gene: TRBV2

CDR3 DNA: TGCGCCAGCAGCCTAAAAGGATTGGGCCCCTACAATGAGCAGTTCTTC
CDR3 protein: CASSLKGLGPYNEQFF
clone size: .
J gene: TRBJ2-1
D gene: .
V gene: TRBV4-1

CDR3 DNA: TGTGCCAGCAGTCTCGGACGGATCAATCAGCCCCAGCATTTT
CDR3 protein: CASSLGRINQPQHF
clone size: .
J gene: TRBJ1-5
D gene: .
V gene: TRBV28

CDR3 DNA: TGTGCCAGCAGTGAGACGCATAGCGAGCAGTACTTC
CDR3 protein: CASSETHSEQYF
clone size: .
J gene: TRBJ2-7
D gene: .
V gene: TRBV2

CDR3 DNA: TGTGCCAGTAGTACTGCGCCGGTCAACGAGCAGTACTTC
CDR3 protein: CASSTAPVNEQYF
clone size: .
J gene: TRBJ2-7
D gene: .
V gene: TRBV19

CDR3 DNA: TGTGCCAGCAGCTCCGTCCTAGCGGGAGACTCCTACGAGCAGTACTTC
CDR3 protein: CASSSVLAGDSYEQYF
clone size: .
J gene: TRBJ2-7
D gene: TRBD2
V gene: TRBV7-9

CDR3 DNA: TGTGCCAGCAGCTTCGGGACAGGGTTGTATGAGCAGTTCTTC
CDR3 protein: CASSFGTGLYEQFF
clone size: .
J gene: TRBJ2-1
D gene: TRBD1
V gene: TRBV7-3

CDR3 DNA: TGTGCCAGCAGCTTAGGCGGGAGCACCTACGAGCAGTACTTC
CDR3 protein: CASSLGGSTYEQYF
clone size: .
J gene: TRBJ2-7
D gene: TRBD2
V gene: TRBV7-8

CDR3 DNA: TGTGCCAGCAGTGACCTTCCGGGACGGGGCCTCTCTGGGGCCAACGTCCTGACTTTC
CDR3 protein: CASSDLPGRGLSGANVLTF
clone size: .
J gene: TRBJ2-6
D gene: .
V gene: TRBV2

CDR3 DNA: TGCAGCGTTGAAGCTAGGCCACCGATGGGCTACACCTTC
CDR3 protein: CSVEARPPMGYTF
clone size: .
J gene: TRBJ1-2
D gene: .
V gene: TRBV29-1

CDR3 DNA: TGTGCCAGTAGAGAGACAGGGGAAACTGGGGCCAACGTCCTGACTTTC
CDR3 protein: CASRETGETGANVLTF
clone size: .
J gene: TRBJ2-6
D gene: TRBD1
V gene: TRBV19

CDR3 DNA: TGTGCCAGCAGACTAGGGGGCGGCACTGAAGCTTTCTTT
CDR3 protein: CASRLGGGTEAFF
clone size: .
J gene: TRBJ1-1
D gene: TRBD1
V gene: TRBV5-4

CDR3 DNA: TGTGCCAGCAGCACTACAAAGACGGGAGAGGGGTACAATGAGCAGTTCTTC
CDR3 protein: CASSTTKTGEGYNEQFF
clone size: once
J gene: TRBJ2-1
D gene: .
V gene: TRBV9

CDR3 DNA: TGTGCCAGTAGTAGCCCGGACAGGGGCTTTAGCAATCAGCCCCAGCATTTT
CDR3 protein: CASSSPDRGFSNQPQHF
clone size: .
J gene: TRBJ1-5
D gene: TRBD1
V gene: TRBV19

CDR3 DNA: TGCGCCAGCAGCTTGGCAGCAGGGGGTTATCATGGGGATACGCAGTATTTT
CDR3 protein: CASSLAAGGYHGDTQYF
clone size: .
J gene: TRBJ2-3
D gene: TRBD1
V gene: TRBV5-1

CDR3 DNA: TGTGCCAGCACCGAACTAGCGGACGACTACAATGAGCAGTTCTTC
CDR3 protein: CASTELADDYNEQFF
clone size: .
J gene: TRBJ2-1
D gene: TRBD2
V gene: TRBV7-9

CDR3 DNA: TGTGCCAGCAGCGCCGGACAGGGAGGTCAGCCCCAGCATTTT
CDR3 protein: CASSAGQGGQPQHF
clone size: .
J gene: TRBJ1-5
D gene: TRBD1
V gene: TRBV5-4

CDR3 DNA: TGCAGCGTTGAAGATCCGCTCAGGGGGTATCGGGAGACCCAGTACTTC
CDR3 protein: CSVEDPLRGYRETQYF
clone size: .
J gene: TRBJ2-5
D gene: TRBD1
V gene: TRBV29-1

CDR3 DNA: TGTGCCAGTAGTTTAGTCGGCAGCTACAATCAGCCCCAGCATTTT
CDR3 protein: CASSLVGSYNQPQHF
clone size: .
J gene: TRBJ1-5
D gene: .
V gene: TRBV19

CDR3 DNA: TGCGCCAGCAGCCTGGGACTAGCGGGGGACAATGAGCAGTTCTTC
CDR3 protein: CASSLGLAGDNEQFF
clone size: .
J gene: TRBJ2-1
D gene: TRBD2
V gene: TRBV4-1

CDR3 DNA: TGTGCCAGCAGCATTCATATAGCGGGAGAGAACACCGGGGAGCTGTTTTTT
CDR3 protein: CASSIHIAGENTGELFF
clone size: .
J gene: TRBJ2-2
D gene: TRBD2
V gene: TRBV9

CDR3 DNA: TGTGCCAGCAGCTCAGTAGGACAGGGGGTAGCCGAGCAGTACTTC
CDR3 protein: CASSSVGQGVAEQYF
clone size: .
J gene: TRBJ2-7
D gene: TRBD1
V gene: TRBV7-9

CDR3 DNA: TGTGCCATCAGTGGTTCCGGGGATTCACCCCTCCACTTT
CDR3 protein: CAISGSGDSPLHF
clone size: .
J gene: TRBJ1-6
D gene: .
V gene: TRBV10-3

CDR3 DNA: TGTGCCAGCAGCCAAGACAGGAAATATAGGGGACAGTTCACAGATACGCAGTATTTT
CDR3 protein: CASSQDRKYRGQFTDTQYF
clone size: once
J gene: TRBJ2-3
D gene: TRBD1
V gene: TRBV14

CDR3 DNA: TGTGCCAGCAGCAACCTTGGGGGAGAGGCAGAGACCCAGTACTTC
CDR3 protein: CASSNLGGEAETQYF
clone size: once
J gene: TRBJ2-5
D gene: .
V gene: TRBV21-1

CDR3 DNA: TGTGCCAGTAAGAGTAGCACAGATACGCAGTATTTT
CDR3 protein: CASKSSTDTQYF
clone size: .
J gene: TRBJ2-3
D gene: .
V gene: TRBV19

CDR3 DNA: TGCGCCAGCAGCCAAGATCTGGCTGAAGCTTTCTTT
CDR3 protein: CASSQDLAEAFF
clone size: .
J gene: TRBJ1-1
D gene: .
V gene: TRBV4-1

CDR3 DNA: TGCGCCAGCAGCTTGAGTGGGAGTGGGGCCGGGGAGCTGTTTTTT
CDR3 protein: CASSLSGSGAGELFF
clone size: .
J gene: TRBJ2-2
D gene: .
V gene: TRBV5-1

CDR3 DNA: TGTGCCAGCAGCTTGAAATGGGGTATAAACACTGAAGCTTTCTTT
CDR3 protein: CASSLKWGINTEAFF
clone size: .
J gene: TRBJ1-1
D gene: .
V gene: TRBV5-4

CDR3 DNA: TGTGCCAGCAGCTTAGCGCTCCGGACAGAAGGCGCCGGGGAGCTGTTTTTT
CDR3 protein: CASSLALRTEGAGELFF
clone size: .
J gene: TRBJ2-2
D gene: .
V gene: TRBV7-8

CDR3 DNA: TGTGCCAGCAGCGTAGTCCCCTCGGAGCTGTTTTTT
CDR3 protein: CASSVVPSELFF
clone size: .
J gene: TRBJ2-2
D gene: .
V gene: TRBV9